Below, 2 T cell receptor beta chains from the same sample are listed, as sequenced in a study of T cells in Graves' hyperthyroidism and ophthalmopathy. Regions amplified from RNA transcripts were the TCR beta CDR3 regions. The TCR CDR3 was amplified in a first-round RT-PCR using the HTBI primer set. TCRdb called the multiplex PCR reads again in MiXCR, with one record for every CDR3 protein. The data contain around 620,000 distinct CDR3 sequences, 15% to 20% of them seen just once; the ten biggest clones take up 3.8%. Sequenced material: blood. The receptors were sampled from a woman aged 25 to 39 with Graves' hyperthyroidism.

On this clonotype: A read error may produce the germline difference seen at one junction end. V and J are TRBV11-3 and TRBJ2-1; tentative D call: TRBD1 (5 bases). The CDR3 totals 17 residues. Looked up from germline, CDR1 is SGHNT and CDR2 is YENEEA. The CDR3 DNA reads TGTGCCAGCAGCTTAGCTGGGGCCCTAGGCTCCCACAATGAACAGTTCTTC. Amino acid sequence: CASSLAGALGSHNEQFF.

The V and J genes are TRBV9 and TRBJ2-2; 12 nucleotides align to TRBD2. Trimming cost V 1 base and J 7 bases; bases outside gene matches: 11. Germline V gene data show CDR1 as SGDLS and CDR2 as YYNGEE. This CDR3 comprises 18 residues. CDR3 sequence (DNA): TGTGCCAGCAGCGTATCCCGACTAGCGGGAGACTCCGGCGGGGAGCTGTTTTTT. Its translation: CASSVSRLAGDSGGELFF.